These 2 T cell receptor beta chains came from one sample sequenced in a study of identifying expanded T cells in peripheral blood. Assay: immunoSEQ multiplex PCR; the TCRdb copy retains only in-frame clones and omits some. This sample yields over 65,000 clones, of which roughly 89% are seen a single time; approximately 7% belongs to the top ten. Sequencing used blood. The receptors derive from a person aged 18 to 75 in good health.

J is TRBJ2-7 and V is TRBV10-3, with TRBD2 matching over 7 bases. The CDR3 has 16 residues. The V gene end was trimmed by 7 bases and the J gene end by 1 base; junction bases not matched to a gene: 13. CDR1 and CDR2 from the germline V gene are ENHRY and SYGVKD. The CDR3 spells CAIKGWSSGPSYEQYF. The DNA for the CDR3 is TGTGCCATCAAAGGTTGGTCTAGCGGCCCTTCCTACGAGCAGTACTTC.

This clone appeared once. The chain recombines TRBV6-5 with TRBJ1-1; 7 nucleotides agree with TRBD1. The CDR3 length is 15 residues. J lost 10 bases, V lost 4 bases, and 15 bases had no gene match. Per germline, CDR1 MNHEY and CDR2 SVGAGI. CDR3 in DNA: TGTGCCAGCAGTTCTTCTTTTCTTGGACAGGCCCGAGCTTTCTTT. Translating it yields CASSSSFLGQARAFF.